Listed here is a single T cell receptor (beta chain). How the authors handled the data: Nucleated cell number was recorded as an estimate derived from reference gene primer amplification. The protocol was immunoSEQ multiplex PCR, while the TCRdb copy is restricted to in-frame clones and leaves out a portion. D and trimming were read from the DNA, whereas the V and J calls and clone size are those reported in that table. The profile shows about 35,000 clones, more than 80% of them singletons. The data belong to a study of blood T cell repertoires in COVID-19. About the research overall: Acute and convalescent COVID-19 specimens originated in the United States, Italy and Spain. The analysed material was cDNA or gDNA that came from T cells, B-cell-depleted T cells, or PBMCs.

The sample taken for sequencing was peripheral blood. This sequence originates from a man aged 55 to 69 in a cohort sampled during active COVID-19.

The CDR3 loop is CASSQAGNSYNEQFF. The CDR3 coding sequence is TGTGCCAGCAGCCAAGCCGGTAACTCCTACAATGAGCAGTTCTTC. The chain links TRBV4-2 to TRBJ2-1; D call uncertain. In germline, CDR1 is LGHNA, CDR2 YNFKEQ. The CDR3 covers 15 residues. The V gene lost 1 base and the J gene lost 0 bases, with 7 bases spanning the gap.